The source of this T cell receptor beta chain is a study of cytomegalovirus exposure and HLA in healthy donors. The CDR3 runs to 15 residues. Trimming removed 4 bases from V and 2 bases from J; junction bases left unmatched: 9. The V gene's germline CDR1 is SGHNT and CDR2 YYREEE (reference sequence). Primers for the PCR totalled 60 Vbeta and 13 Jbeta. Measured with immunoSEQ multiplex PCR; TCRdb has only the in-frame clones, and not every one. The sample has about 140,000 clones; 60% to 85% are singletons. This sequence joins TRBV5-4 and TRBJ2-7; 7 bases map to TRBD1. The origin of this receptor is a man aged 40-49 years in good health and CMV-seronegative. Sequences were obtained from PBMCs. CDR3: CASSVGQALAYEQYF. The CDR3 DNA sequence: TGTGCCAGCAGCGTCGGACAGGCCCTCGCCTACGAGCAGTACTTC.